One T cell receptor (beta chain) is described in this entry. Compared with germline, one end of the junction differs, possibly owing to a read error. The CDR3 has 15 amino acids. Looked up from germline, CDR1 is SGHTA and CDR2 is FQGNSA. MiXCR, run by TCRdb on the 5' RACE reads, gives a single entry per CDR3 protein. The repertoire holds 75,000 or so distinct CDR3 sequences, approximately 10% seen once, with around 6% in the top ten. This sample was taken from a study of early T cells in non-severe SARS-CoV-2 infection. On the study more broadly: Sequencing used unsorted whole-blood bulk RNA, so chains lack pairing.

This clonotype originated in an adult who was a healthcare worker with PCR-confirmed SARS-CoV-2 infection or an uninfected control (not recorded which). This chain connects TRBV7-2 to TRBJ2-3; D unresolved. The starting material was whole blood, obtained at baseline. The DNA for the CDR3 is TGTGTCAGCAGCGCGAGGATATCGGCAACAGATACGCAGTATTTT. Its protein product is CVSSARISATDTQYF.